These 14 T cell receptor beta chains were all obtained from the same sample, sequenced in a study of T-cell reconstitution after alpha-beta-depleted transplantation in children. A library of TCRbeta sequences, prepared with unique molecular identifiers, was generated. From the PCR reads, TCRdb called clonotypes with MiXCR, one entry per CDR3 protein. The repertoire holds 120,000 or so distinct CDR3 sequences, with about 9.4% as singletons. Sample: PBMCs from the stem cell graft donor, taken from the stem cell graft. Every receptor here comes from a human donor who donated a stem cell graft to a child with acute lymphoblastic leukemia.

The table lists this clonotype with many counts. This chain connects TRBV12-3 or TRBV12-4 to TRBJ2-7; the D call may be TRBD1 or TRBD2 (6 bases each). V lost 6 bases and J 2 bases, leaving 14 bases between the germline ends. CDR3 length: 14 amino acids. The CDR3: CASSRGLLAYEQYF. The CDR3, as DNA: TGTGCCAGCAGCCGGGGGCTCTTGGCCTACGAGCAGTACTTC.

This clonotype has ten or more counts. This sequence joins TRBV5-1 and TRBJ2-7; weak D call: TRBD1 (6 bases). The CDR3 consists of 15 residues. Germline CDR1 and CDR2: SGHRS and YFSETQ. V was trimmed by 0 bases and J by 2 bases, leaving 12 bases between them. DNA for the CDR3: TGCGCCAGCAGCTTGGGGCAGGGGAGTCCCTACGAGCAGTACTTC. It specifies CASSLGQGSPYEQYF.

This clonotype has a count of ten or more. The chain uses TRBV12-3 or TRBV12-4 and TRBJ1-3, with 8 nucleotides matching TRBD1. This CDR3 comprises 14 residues. V was clipped by 3 bases and J by 8 bases; unmatched bases: 6. CDR3 amino acids: CASSLDRVGDTIYF. CDR3 bases: TGTGCCAGCAGTTTGGACAGGGTCGGCGACACCATATATTTT.

Points on this clonotype: A single base separates this from a much larger clone, so it may be a read error. This chain connects TRBV7-9 to TRBJ2-6; D might be TRBD1 (5 bases). CDR1 is SEHNR, CDR2 FQNEAQ, per germline (reference sequence). The CDR3 runs to 15 residues. CDR3 DNA sequence: TGTGCCGGCAGCTCGACAGCCTCTGGGGCCAACGTCCTGACTTTC. Translating gives CAGSSTASGANVLTF. The full variable domain, completed using reference TRBV7-9 and TRBJ2-6, is DTGVSQNPRHKITKRGQNVTFRCDPISEHNRLYWYRQTLGQGPEFLTYFQNEAQLEKSRLLSDRFSAERPKGSFSTLEIQRTEQGDSAMYLCAGSSTASGANVLTFGAGSRLTVL.

The chain carries TRBV6-2 or TRBV6-3 and TRBJ2-1, with 11 nucleotides matching TRBD1. This CDR3 is 18 amino acids long. V was pared by 2 bases and J by 0 bases, with 6 bases of the junction left unmatched. The germline gives CDR1 MNHEY, CDR2 SVGEGT. The CDR3 here is CASSYLRDRGGSYNEQFF. The CDR3, as DNA: TGTGCCAGCAGTTACCTCCGGGACAGGGGGGGCTCCTACAATGAGCAGTTCTTC.

This clonotype came up many times. The gene calls are TRBV5-1 and TRBJ2-5, with 8 bases matching TRBD1. The CDR3 runs to 15 residues. The V and J ends lost 3 bases and 2 bases, in that order; junction bases with no gene match: 6. Germline V gene lookup returns CDR1 SGHRS and CDR2 YFSETQ. CDR3 sequence (DNA): TGCGCCAGCAGCTCATGGACAGGGCGGCAAGAGACCCAGTACTTC. Translation: CASSSWTGRQETQYF.

There are many counts of this clonotype. The CDR3 loop is CAIRSHQNQPQHF. CDR3 in DNA: TGTGCCATCAGATCACACCAGAATCAGCCCCAGCATTTT. This sequence joins TRBV10-3 and TRBJ1-5; D uncertain. Germline CDR1 ENHRY, CDR2 SYGVKD. The CDR3 contains 13 residues. The V end lost 6 bases, the J end lost 4 bases, and 10 bases lay between the germline ends.

This clonotype showed up many times. The chain joins TRBV7-2 to TRBJ2-1; tentatively, D is TRBD2 (7 bases). Trimming took off 4 bases at V and 0 bases at J, with 13 bases between the two ends. Germline V gene lookup returns CDR1 SGHTA and CDR2 FQGNSA. The CDR3 is made up of 16 amino acids. The CDR3 spells CASSSTGGHSYNEQFF. The DNA of the CDR3 is TGTGCCAGCAGCTCGACGGGGGGACACTCCTACAATGAGCAGTTCTTC.

This clonotype was seen many times. V and J are TRBV5-1 and TRBJ2-5; D gene ambiguous. V lost 4 bases and J 2 bases, leaving 12 bases between the germline ends. Germline CDR1 SGHRS, CDR2 YFSETQ. This CDR3 region has 14 residues. The CDR3 DNA sequence: TGCGCCAGCAGCCTTAATAAAGCGCAAGAGACCCAGTACTTC. As protein: CASSLNKAQETQYF. The variable domain in full, with the rest retrieved from reference TRBV5-1 and TRBJ2-5, is KAGVTQTPRYLIKTRGQQVTLSCSPISGHRSVSWYQQTPGQGLQFLFEYFSETQRNKGNFPGRFSGRQFSNSRSEMNVSTLELGDSALYLCASSLNKAQETQYFGPGTRLLVL.

This clonotype was counted many times. Here the CDR3 DNA reads TGTGCCAGCAGCTCCGGGACAGGGATAATCGAGCAGTACTTC. Translated: CASSSGTGIIEQYF. The rearrangement joins TRBV7-8 to TRBJ2-7; TRBD1 matches at 9 bases. Germline V gives CDR1 SGHVS, CDR2 FQNEAQ. After removal of 4 bases from V and 6 bases from J, the junction contained 7 bases not matched to a gene. CDR3 size: 14 residues.

A word on this clonotype: A read error may explain this, as a much larger clone is one base away. This chain links TRBV19 with TRBJ2-1; 11 bases map to TRBD2. Germline assignment: CDR1 LNHDA and CDR2 SQIVND (reference sequence). The CDR3 totals 15 residues. V dropped 8 bases and J dropped 8; count of bases not matched to a gene: 11. CDR3 residues: CASRLLAGVRDEQFF. In DNA form, the CDR3 reads TGTGCCAGTCGCCTACTAGCGGGAGTAAGGGATGAGCAGTTCTTC.

The sample holds many counts of this clonotype. The chain has TRBV6-5 and TRBJ2-1; D ambiguous. The CDR3 consists of 11 residues. Trimming cost V 6 bases and J 7 bases, with 7 bases left between them. Germline lookup yields CDR1 MNHEY and CDR2 SVGAGI. CDR3 amino acids: CASRDLNEQFF. The CDR3 DNA sequence: TGTGCCAGCAGAGATTTAAATGAGCAGTTCTTC.

At least ten counts were recorded for this clonotype. The genes are TRBV20-1 and TRBJ2-7; TRBD2 is a possible D gene (6 bases). Trimming shortened V by 0 bases and J by 0 bases, and 9 bases separated the two germline ends. Germline V gene sequence: CDR1 DFQATT, CDR2 SNEGSKA (reference sequence). CDR3 length: 14 amino acids. The CDR3 sequence: CSARESSDSYEQYF. The CDR3, as DNA: TGCAGTGCTAGAGAATCTAGCGACTCCTACGAGCAGTACTTC.

This clonotype was counted ten times or more. The chain carries TRBV5-1 and TRBJ1-4; a possible D gene is TRBD1 (5 bases). Germline V gene sequence: CDR1 SGHRS, CDR2 YFSETQ. This CDR3 contains 19 residues. Between the trimmed V and J ends, which lost 1 base and 0 bases, there was a span of 19 bases. The CDR3 DNA sequence: TGCGCCAGCAGCTTGCAAACAGGCCAAAGAAGGACAACTAATGAAAAACTGTTTTTT. As protein: CASSLQTGQRRTTNEKLFF.